The next 26 T cell receptor beta chains were all read from a single sample in a study of blood T cell repertoires in COVID-19. Assay: immunoSEQ multiplex PCR; the TCRdb copy retains only in-frame clones and omits some. The data hold about 270,000 clones, with roughly 80% observed a single time. Sequenced input: peripheral blood. The receptor source for this set is a woman between 50 and 59 years old with active or convalescent COVID-19.

V gene TRBV19 combines with J gene TRBJ2-2, with 9 bases lining up with TRBD2. Per the germline V gene, CDR1 is LNHDA and CDR2 is SQIVND (reference sequence). The CDR3 runs to 14 residues. The ends lost 8 bases at V and 5 bases at J; junction bases unmatched: 6. The CDR3 region is CASHSGSWTGELFF. Written as DNA, the CDR3 is TGTGCCAGTCATAGCGGGAGTTGGACCGGGGAGCTGTTTTTT. Full variable domain (rest looked up from reference TRBV19 and TRBJ2-2): DGGITQSPKYLFRKEGQNVTLSCEQNLNHDAMYWYRQDPGQGLRLIYYSQIVNDFQKGDIAEGYSVSREKKESFPLTVTSAQKNPTAFYLCASHSGSWTGELFFGEGSRLTVL.

The V gene is TRBV12-3 or TRBV12-4, the J gene TRBJ2-3; the D gene is possibly TRBD2 (5 bases). The CDR3 covers 13 residues. The V and J ends lost 1 base and 11 bases respectively, with 13 bases between them. The CDR3 region is CASSLGRGMRQYF. The CDR3 DNA follows: TGTGCCAGCAGTTTAGGTCGGGGAATGAGGCAGTATTTT.

The rearrangement uses TRBV19 and TRBJ1-4; TRBD1 matches at 8 bases. Trimming at V came to 6 bases and at J to 8 bases, leaving 8 bases not matched to a gene. Germline V gene lookup returns CDR1 LNHDA and CDR2 SQIVND (reference sequence). CDR3 length equals 14 residues. The CDR3 DNA sequence: TGTGCCAGTAGAGGACAGGGTCAGAACGAAAAACTGTTTTTT. Translating it yields CASRGQGQNEKLFF.

This sequence joins TRBV28 and TRBJ1-5; no clear D. Germline CDR1 reads MDHEN; CDR2 reads SYDVKM. The CDR3 covers 11 residues. V was pared by 3 bases and J by 7 bases, with 4 bases between. DNA of the CDR3: TGTGCCAGCAGTTTCGGGCAGCCCCAGCATTTT. Its protein is CASSFGQPQHF.

V and J are TRBV28 and TRBJ2-7, with 11 bases aligning to TRBD2. The CDR3 extends over 14 amino acids. V trimming: 2 bases; J trimming: 3 bases; junction bases outside the gene matches: 0. The germline V gene has CDR1 MDHEN and CDR2 SYDVKM. The CDR3 coding sequence is TGTGCCAGCAGTTTACTAGCGGGGGGCTACGAGCAGTACTTC. It yields the protein CASSLLAGGYEQYF. Complete variable domain (other parts from reference TRBV28 and TRBJ2-7): DVKVTQSSRYLVKRTGEKVFLECVQDMDHENMFWYRQDPGLGLRLIYFSYDVKMKEKGDIPEGYSVSREKKERFSLILESASTNQTSMYLCASSLLAGGYEQYFGPGTRLTVT.

In this sample, this clone turned up a few times. The CDR3 here is CASSQVQGRYEQYF. The CDR3 DNA follows: TGTGCCAGCAGCCAAGTACAGGGTAGGTACGAGCAGTACTTC. The chain employs TRBV3-1 (or the pseudogene TRBV3-2) and TRBJ2-7; tentative D call: TRBD1 (6 bases). There are 14 residues in the CDR3. Looked up from germline, CDR1 is LGHDT and CDR2 is YNNKEL (reference sequence). V gave up 1 base and J gave up 4 bases, with 11 bases separating them.

This rearrangement joins TRBV19 to TRBJ2-1, with D hard to call. This CDR3 is built from 15 residues. V dropped 9 bases and J dropped 3 bases, with 18 bases sitting between them. Per the germline V gene, CDR1 is LNHDA and CDR2 is SQIVND (reference sequence). CDR3 loop: CASCRSPRIYNEQFF. The CDR3 DNA reads TGTGCCAGCTGTAGGAGTCCGAGGATCTACAATGAGCAGTTCTTC. Complete variable domain (other parts from reference TRBV19 and TRBJ2-1): DGGITQSPKYLFRKEGQNVTLSCEQNLNHDAMYWYRQDPGQGLRLIYYSQIVNDFQKGDIAEGYSVSREKKESFPLTVTSAQKNPTAFYLCASCRSPRIYNEQFFGPGTRLTVL.

The chain couples TRBV29-1 to TRBJ2-7; maybe TRBD2 (6 bases). This CDR3 contains 16 residues. V was clipped by 6 bases and J by 3 bases, with 24 bases between them. Germline V lookup: CDR1 SQVTM, CDR2 ANQGSEA. This CDR3 is CSVRGPGLLRGYEQYF. The CDR3 nucleotides read TGCAGCGTGAGGGGACCGGGACTTCTTAGGGGCTACGAGCAGTACTTC.

V gene TRBV6-5 combines with J gene TRBJ2-5, with 7 bases that match TRBD2. This CDR3 region has 12 residues. The junction had 4 bases not matched to a gene; V was cut back by 8 bases and J by 4 bases. Germline CDR1 reads MNHEY; CDR2 reads SVGAGI. The DNA of the CDR3 is TGTGCCAGCGTTATAGCGGGAGAGACCCAGTACTTC. The encoded protein is CASVIAGETQYF.

The chain joins TRBV3-1 (or the pseudogene TRBV3-2) to TRBJ1-1, with TRBD1 as a possible D gene (5 bases). The CDR3 consists of 14 residues. The V end was cut by 4 bases, the J end by 1 base, with 10 bases between. Looked up from germline, CDR1 is LGHDT and CDR2 is YNNKEL (reference sequence). CDR3 protein: CASSLGHTNTEAFF. CDR3 coding DNA: TGTGCCAGCAGCCTCGGACACACGAACACTGAAGCTTTCTTT.

Note on this clone: This sample includes further DNA sequences coding for the same CDR3. This chain uses TRBV2 with TRBJ2-7, with 14 positions matching TRBD2. J was trimmed by 2 bases and V by 4 bases; bases with no gene match: 1. Germline V gene sequence: CDR1 SNHLY, CDR2 FYNNEI. The length of the CDR3 is 15 residues. For the CDR3, the DNA is TGTGCCAGCAGTGTGGGACTAGCGGGGGCCTACGAGCAGTACTTC. Translated: CASSVGLAGAYEQYF.

J is TRBJ1-1 and V is TRBV6-5; TRBD1 matches at 8 bases. The V gene end was trimmed by 5 bases and the J gene end by 1 base; junction bases not matched to a gene: 6. Germline V gives CDR1 MNHEY, CDR2 SVGAGI. This CDR3 contains 15 residues. DNA for the CDR3: TGTGCCAGCAGTATAACAGGGGGAGGGAACACTGAAGCTTTCTTT. Its protein product is CASSITGGGNTEAFF.

The chain joins TRBV19 to TRBJ1-1; unclear D gene. The V gene lost 0 bases and the J gene lost 0 bases, with 5 bases spanning the gap. The germline CDR1 and CDR2 sequences are LNHDA and SQIVND (reference sequence). The CDR3 is 14 amino acids. The CDR3 region has the DNA TGTGCCAGTAGTATAGAGGCAGTGAACACTGAAGCTTTCTTT. It codes for CASSIEAVNTEAFF.

This clone has a single count. The chain joins TRBV4-1 to TRBJ2-7, with TRBD2 identical over 8 bases. V shed 4 bases, J shed 0 bases, and the junction held 8 bases outside the gene matches. The CDR3 runs to 16 residues. Germline V CDR1 and CDR2: MGHRA, YSYEKL. The CDR3 sequence: CASSRGLARSSYEQYF. For the CDR3, the DNA is TGCGCCAGCAGCCGCGGACTAGCTAGGAGCTCCTACGAGCAGTACTTC.

J is TRBJ2-7 and V is TRBV30; weak D call: TRBD1 (5 bases). This CDR3 contains 12 residues. Germline V gene lookup returns CDR1 GTSNPN and CDR2 SVGIG (reference sequence). Trimming removed 3 bases from V and 3 bases from J, with 9 bases in between. The CDR3 DNA reads as TGTGCCTGGAGCCAGGGAAACTACGAGCAGTACTTC. It yields the protein CAWSQGNYEQYF.

The genes are TRBV3-1 (or the pseudogene TRBV3-2) and TRBJ2-5; TRBD1 is a possible D gene (5 bases). The CDR3 contains 15 residues. The germline V gene has CDR1 LGHDT and CDR2 YNNKEL (reference sequence). The ends were cut back, 4 bases at V and 1 base at J, with 13 bases in the middle. CDR3: CASSPGWGGQETQYF. DNA of the CDR3: TGTGCCAGCAGCCCCGGGTGGGGCGGCCAAGAGACCCAGTACTTC.

As DNA, the CDR3 is TGTGCCAGCAGCTCAAACAGGGAACCCCGGGGCTACACCTTC. Protein sequence: CASSSNREPRGYTF. V usage is TRBV5-4 and J usage is TRBJ1-2; a weak D match, TRBD1 (6 bases). Trimming took 3 bases from V and 8 from J, leaving 17 bases between them. The germline CDR1 and CDR2 sequences are SGHNT and YYREEE (reference sequence). The CDR3 totals 14 residues.

The chain employs TRBV9 and TRBJ1-2, with 10 nucleotides matching TRBD1. The CDR3 runs 15 residues. The V and J ends lost 1 base and 4 bases, in that order; junction bases with no gene match: 4. Germline CDR1 SGDLS, CDR2 YYNGEE. The CDR3 region is CASSVTGTGAYGYTF. The CDR3 DNA reads as TGTGCCAGCAGCGTAACCGGGACAGGGGCCTATGGCTACACCTTC.

V is TRBV9 and J is TRBJ2-2; TRBD2 might be the D (5 bases). The ends were cut back, 4 bases at V and 8 bases at J, with 15 bases in the middle. The CDR3 is made up of 14 amino acids. Germline V gives CDR1 SGDLS, CDR2 YYNGEE. For the CDR3, the DNA is TGTGCCAGCAGCCACGGACTGGGCGTGGGGGAGCTGTTTTTT. The encoded protein is CASSHGLGVGELFF.

CDR3 in amino acids: CASSLERFYEQFF. CDR3 coding DNA: TGTGCCAGCAGCCTAGAGAGATTTTATGAGCAGTTCTTC. This chain connects TRBV4-2 to TRBJ2-1; D unclear. The CDR3 consists of 13 residues. V gave up 4 bases and J gave up 8 bases, with 12 bases separating them. Per the germline V gene, CDR1 is LGHNA and CDR2 is YNFKEQ.

The rearrangement uses TRBV7-2 and TRBJ2-7; 8 nucleotides line up with TRBD1. The germline CDR1 and CDR2 sequences are SGHTA and FQGNSA. The V gene end was trimmed by 5 bases and the J gene end by 7 bases; junction bases not matched to a gene: 13. The CDR3 consists of 15 residues. The CDR3 sequence: CASSLTGTGLVEQYF. The CDR3 DNA reads TGTGCCAGCAGCCTAACCGGGACAGGCTTGGTGGAGCAGTACTTC. Full variable domain (remainder filled in from reference TRBV7-2 and TRBJ2-7): GAGVSQSPSNKVTEKGKDVELRCDPISGHTALYWYRQSLGQGLEFLIYFQGNSAPDKSGLPSDRFSAERTGGSVSTLTIQRTQQEDSAVYLCASSLTGTGLVEQYFGPGTRLTVT.

The gene calls are TRBV5-4 and TRBJ2-7; TRBD2 might be the D (5 bases). This CDR3 spans 17 amino acids. Per the germline V gene, CDR1 is SGHNT and CDR2 is YYREEE (reference sequence). V dropped 2 bases and J dropped 6 bases, with 24 bases sitting between them. The CDR3 loop is CASSFRPRGNPRPEQYF. In DNA form, the CDR3 reads TGTGCCAGCAGCTTTAGACCACGAGGGAACCCTCGCCCCGAGCAGTACTTC.

This clone was recorded a few times. This chain links TRBV19 with TRBJ2-7; 9 bases match TRBD1. J gave up 4 bases and V 5 bases, and 9 bases lay outside the gene matches. Per germline, CDR1 LNHDA and CDR2 SQIVND (reference sequence). CDR3 length equals 15 residues. CDR3: CASSESGTGSYEQYF. The CDR3 nucleotides are TGTGCCAGTAGTGAGTCCGGGACAGGGTCTTACGAGCAGTACTTC.

The chain has TRBV28 and TRBJ1-2, with TRBD1 matching over 8 bases. Germline assignment: CDR1 MDHEN and CDR2 SYDVKM. The CDR3 sequence is 17 residues long. J lost 1 base, V lost 6 bases, and 13 bases had no gene match. The DNA of the CDR3 is TGTGCCAGCAGAGAAGGGACAGGTTGGGCCATTAACTATGGCTACACCTTC. This encodes CASREGTGWAINYGYTF.

V gene TRBV11-2 combines with J gene TRBJ1-2; the D is unclear. The germline V gene has CDR1 SGHAT and CDR2 FQNNGV. The V end lost 1 base, the J end lost 7 bases, and 10 bases lay between the germline ends. This CDR3 region has 13 residues. DNA for the CDR3: TGTGCCAGCAGCTTAGTAGCCACGGGTGGCTACACCTTC. The encoded protein is CASSLVATGGYTF.

As to this clone: Other DNA sequences within the sample encode an identical CDR3. This CDR3 is CASSLGGAGGRDTGELFF. DNA for the CDR3: TGTGCCAGCAGCTTAGGGGGAGCGGGGGGTCGTGACACCGGGGAGCTGTTTTTT. The chain couples TRBV11-2 to TRBJ2-2; 9 positions match TRBD2. J gave up 3 bases and V 1 base, and 9 bases lay outside the gene matches. The CDR3 has 18 amino acids. Per the germline V gene, CDR1 is SGHAT and CDR2 is FQNNGV.